Sequencing of this TCR beta chain was carried out in a study of Graves' ophthalmopathy and Graves' hyperthyroidism. As the template, RNA transcripts were used to amplify TCR beta CDR3 regions. RT-PCR was first run with HTBI primers, then multiplex PCR in a second round. TCRdb re-derived calls from the multiplex PCR reads in MiXCR, one entry per CDR3 protein. The sample records 740,000 or so distinct CDR3 sequences, roughly 40% being singletons. This clonotype was picked up many times. The CDR3 has 11 residues. Deletions cut 5 bases from V and 0 bases from J, with 4 bases between. In germline, CDR1 is SQVTM, CDR2 ANQGSEA. Moderate-to-severe activity, with CAS ≥3, NOSPECS ≥4 and duration under 3 months, characterized the donors with ophthalmopathy.

The chain joins TRBV29-1 to TRBJ1-2; D is undetermined. The sequence was collected from an adult man with Graves' ophthalmopathy. The sample taken for sequencing was peripheral blood. The CDR3 region is CSVQANYGYTF. The CDR3 DNA reads TGCAGCGTTCAGGCTAACTATGGCTACACCTTC.